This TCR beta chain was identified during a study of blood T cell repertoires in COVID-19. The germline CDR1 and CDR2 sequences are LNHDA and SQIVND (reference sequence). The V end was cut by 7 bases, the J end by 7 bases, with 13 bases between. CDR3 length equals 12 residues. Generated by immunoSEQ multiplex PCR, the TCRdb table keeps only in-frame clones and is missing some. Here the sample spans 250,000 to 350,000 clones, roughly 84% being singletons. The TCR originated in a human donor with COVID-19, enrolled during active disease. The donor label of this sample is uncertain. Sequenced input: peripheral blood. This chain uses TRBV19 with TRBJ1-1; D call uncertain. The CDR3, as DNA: TGTGCCAGTAAACTCCGGGAGGGTGAAGCTTTCTTT. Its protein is CASKLREGEAFF.